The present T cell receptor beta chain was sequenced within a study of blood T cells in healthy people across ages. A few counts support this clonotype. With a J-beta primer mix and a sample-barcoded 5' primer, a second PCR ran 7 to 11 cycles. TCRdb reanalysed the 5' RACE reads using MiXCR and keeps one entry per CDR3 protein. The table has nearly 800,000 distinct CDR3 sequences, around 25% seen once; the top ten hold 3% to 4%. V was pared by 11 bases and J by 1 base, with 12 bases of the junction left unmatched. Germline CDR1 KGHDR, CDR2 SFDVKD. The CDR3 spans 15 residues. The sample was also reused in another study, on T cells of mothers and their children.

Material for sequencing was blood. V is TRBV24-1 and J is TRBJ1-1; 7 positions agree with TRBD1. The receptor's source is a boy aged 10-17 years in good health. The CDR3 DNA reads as TGTGCCATTAGACCGACAGGGCTGGGGAACACTGAAGCTTTCTTT. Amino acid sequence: CAIRPTGLGNTEAFF.